These 18 T cell receptor beta chains originate from one sample sequenced in a study of T cells in women clearing cervical HPV infection. Sequencing was performed with immunoSEQ multiplex PCR; in TCRdb, only in-frame clones are kept and a portion is missing. The sample table includes about 22,000 clones. The sequenced sample was blood buffy coat. These receptors came from a woman aged 18 to 69 with a cervical HPV16 infection that either progressed to CIN3+ or cleared (not recorded which).

On this clone: The observed sequence ends 3 residues before the CDR3 terminus, with the missing tail filled in from the germline J gene. This sequence joins TRBV5-1 and TRBJ2-3; D possibly corresponds to TRBD2 (5 bases). The germline V gene encodes CDR1 SGHRS and CDR2 YFSETQ. This CDR3 is built from 16 residues. V was cut by 0 bases and J by 2 bases, with 13 bases left in between. The CDR3 DNA, read in part, is TGCGCCAGCAGCTTGGAAGGGCGGGCCGTCACAGATACG. This codes for CASSLEGRAVTDT. The full CDR3 protein is CASSLEGRAVTDTQYF.

As for this clone: The read terminates 3 residues before the CDR3 end, so the remaining end is supplied by the germline J gene. The chain recombines TRBV5-1 with TRBJ2-7, with 7 bases fitting TRBD1. Germline V gene sequence: CDR1 SGHRS, CDR2 YFSETQ. V shed 4 bases, J shed 6 bases, and the junction held 16 bases outside the gene matches. This CDR3 contains 16 residues. This CDR3 is CASSARQGVGKGEQYF. The CDR3 bases that were read are TGCGCCAGCAGCGCAAGACAGGGAGTTGGAAAAGGCGAG.

To note about this clone: One end of the junction is discordant with germline, which a read error may explain. The read ends 3 residues early relative to the CDR3; the germline J gene fills the gap. Other nucleotide sequences from this sample produce the same CDR3. The V and J genes are TRBV30 and TRBJ1-3; possible D gene TRBD1, 5 bases. The germline CDR1 and CDR2 sequences are GTSNPN and SVGIG (reference sequence). The CDR3 contains 18 residues. The sequenced part of the CDR3 DNA is TGTGCCTGGAGCTCCTTAGTGGGGCAGGCAAACTCTGGAAACACA. The encoded protein is CAWSSLVGQANSGNT. From start to end, the CDR3 is CAWSSLVGQANSGNTIYF.

With regard to this clone: Read sequence stops 3 residues before the CDR3 end, and the germline J gene provides the missing end. The chain recombines TRBV7-9 with TRBJ1-1; D possibly corresponds to TRBD1 (6 bases). CDR1 and CDR2 (germline): SEHNR, FQNEAQ (reference sequence). This CDR3 has 15 amino acids. CDR3 bases read: TGTGCCAGCAGCTGGAACCGGGACACCCGCTATGAG. Its protein is CASSWNRDTRYE. The whole CDR3 protein reads CASSWNRDTRYEAFF.

Concerning this clone: The read terminates 3 residues ahead of where the CDR3 ends, so the germline J gene completes it. This sequence joins TRBV12-3 or TRBV12-4 and TRBJ2-3; D not certain. The CDR3 has 13 amino acids. The CDR3 region is CASSLTEKETQYF. CDR3 bases read: TGTGCCAGCAGTCTAACAGAGAAAGAGACG.

On this clone: The missing CDR3 end, 3 residues past where the read stops, is filled in from the germline J gene. The chain uses TRBV6-1 and TRBJ2-3; 14 bases align to TRBD2. Germline assignment: CDR1 MNHNS and CDR2 SASEGT. The CDR3 extends over 16 amino acids. V lost 4 bases to trimming and J lost 5 bases; unmatched junction nucleotides: 5. The part of the CDR3 DNA that was read is TGTGCCAGCAGTGTTTTAGGACTAGCGGGAGGAGATACG. Protein: CASSVLGLAGGDT. The complete CDR3 reads CASSVLGLAGGDTQYF.

A word on this clone: The missing CDR3 end, 3 residues past where the read stops, is filled in from the germline J gene. The sample has other DNA sequences that encode this CDR3 too. V usage is TRBV5-1 and J usage is TRBJ1-2; 9 bases map to TRBD1. The CDR3 consists of 14 residues. Germline values: CDR1 SGHRS, CDR2 YFSETQ. CDR3 bases read: TGCGCCAGCAGCTTAGGACAGGGGATCGTAGGC. It is translated as CASSLGQGIVG. The CDR3 in full is CASSLGQGIVGYTF.

As for this clone: The CDR3 is cut off 3 residues early in the read; its end comes from the germline J gene. This chain joins TRBV2 and TRBJ2-2; D not certain. The CDR3 has 14 residues. V lost 4 bases, J lost 1 base, and 7 bases lay in between. Germline-derived CDR1 and CDR2 are SNHLY and FYNNEI. The CDR3 loop is CASSAYLNTGELFF. The part of the CDR3 DNA that was read is TGTGCCAGCAGTGCCTACTTGAACACCGGGGAG.

Concerning this clone: The sequence runs out 3 residues before the end of the CDR3; the remainder is reconstructed from the germline J gene. V is TRBV19 and J is TRBJ2-3, with 10 bases aligning to TRBD2. The CDR3 totals 15 residues. Germline V gene lookup returns CDR1 LNHDA and CDR2 SQIVND (reference sequence). CDR3 in amino acids: CASSTPGLAEETQYF. Partial CDR3 DNA: TGTGCCAGTAGTACCCCTGGACTAGCGGAAGAGACG.

To note about this clone: The junction shows a germline mismatch at one end, possibly a read error. From the germline J gene comes the end of the CDR3, since the read stops 3 residues before it. The chain is built from TRBV7-7 and TRBJ2-3; weak D call: TRBD1 (6 bases). The CDR3 has 14 amino acids. Looked up from germline, CDR1 is SSHAT and CDR2 is FNYEAQ (reference sequence). This CDR3 reads CASSLTGLEETQYF. The covered CDR3 bases are TGTGCTAGCAGCTTAACAGGGTTGGAGGAGACG.

A word on this clone: The sequenced fragment ends 3 residues before the CDR3 boundary, so the rest is inferred from the germline J gene. V usage is TRBV20-1 and J usage is TRBJ2-5; TRBD2 matches 9 bases. Per germline, CDR1 DFQATT and CDR2 SNEGSKA (reference sequence). Trimming at V came to 5 bases and at J to 3 bases, leaving 7 bases not matched to a gene. This CDR3 region has 14 residues. CDR3: CSAYEAGGKETQYF. The DNA read from the CDR3 is TGCAGTGCTTATGAAGCGGGGGGCAAAGAGACC.

Concerning this clone: The DNA ends 3 residues before the CDR3 does, and the rest of the CDR3 is filled in from the germline J gene. The rearrangement links TRBV7-9 to TRBJ2-1; 7 bases fit TRBD1. This CDR3 has 13 residues. Germline lookup yields CDR1 SEHNR and CDR2 FQNEAQ (reference sequence). V was pared by 4 bases and J by 7 bases, with 4 bases of the junction left unmatched. Incomplete CDR3 DNA: TGTGCCAGCAGCTCTACAGGGGAAAATGAG. Translation: CASSSTGENE. The entire CDR3 reads CASSSTGENEQFF.

The part of the CDR3 DNA that was read is TGCAGTGCTAGATCTAGCAATGAG. Its protein is CSARSSNE. From start to end, the CDR3 is CSARSSNEQFF. The V call is TRBV20-1, the J call TRBJ2-1; D gene ambiguous. The read ends 3 residues shy of where the CDR3 ends; the end is completed using the germline J gene. V shed 2 bases and J shed 6 bases, with 5 bases lying between them. This CDR3 region has 11 residues. Germline V gene data show CDR1 as DFQATT and CDR2 as SNEGSKA (reference sequence).

About this clone: The CDR3 extends 3 residues past the end of the read, so its final part is completed from the germline J gene. V usage is TRBV30 and J usage is TRBJ2-3; tentative D call: TRBD1 (6 bases). CDR3 size: 13 residues. Germline V gene lookup returns CDR1 GTSNPN and CDR2 SVGIG (reference sequence). The CDR3: CAWGGGGAETQYF. Partial CDR3 DNA: TGTGCCTGGGGGGGTGGGGGCGCGGAGACG.

As to this clone: The observed sequence ends 3 residues before the CDR3 terminus, with the missing tail filled in from the germline J gene. This chain links TRBV20-1 with TRBJ2-3; 8 nucleotides agree with TRBD2. The CDR3 contains 16 residues. CDR1 and CDR2 from the germline V gene are DFQATT and SNEGSKA (reference sequence). The CDR3 sequence is CSASPPSGQRVETQYF. The part of the CDR3 DNA that was read is TGCAGTGCTAGTCCCCCTAGCGGGCAGAGGGTAGAGACG.

A note on this clone: The missing CDR3 end, 3 residues past where the read stops, is filled in from the germline J gene. The J gene is TRBJ2-3, the V gene TRBV7-7; maybe TRBD2 (5 bases). The length of the CDR3 is 15 residues. Trimming shortened V by 5 bases and J by 2 bases, and 14 bases separated the two germline ends. Per the germline V gene, CDR1 is SSHAT and CDR2 is FNYEAQ (reference sequence). The CDR3 DNA, read in part, is TGTGCCAGCAGCCCCGGACCAGCGGACACAGATACG. Its translation is CASSPGPADTDT. The whole CDR3 protein reads CASSPGPADTDTQYF.

Turning to this clone: The CDR3 end lies 3 residues beyond the end of the read and is filled in from the germline J gene. This chain joins TRBV19 and TRBJ1-2, with TRBD1 matching over 7 bases. This CDR3 spans 17 amino acids. Per germline, CDR1 LNHDA and CDR2 SQIVND (reference sequence). V was pared by 1 base and J by 0 bases, with 8 bases of the junction left unmatched. CDR3 residues: CASSIAEGGRANYGYTF. CDR3 bases read: TGTGCCAGTAGTATAGCAGAAGGGGGCAGGGCTAACTATGGC.

Points on this clone: The read is 3 residues too short to cover the CDR3 end, so that end is filled in from the germline J gene. The chain uses TRBV19 and TRBJ1-2; D not resolved. Germline V gene lookup returns CDR1 LNHDA and CDR2 SQIVND (reference sequence). This CDR3 has 13 residues. Incomplete CDR3 DNA: TGTGCCAGTAGTACTGCGCTAGTTCGTGAC. It specifies CASSTALVRD. The CDR3 reads in full as CASSTALVRDYTF.